The rows below give T cell receptor beta chains drawn from one sample of a study of identical twins. TCRdb used MiXCR to reprocess the 5' RACE reads, holding one entry per CDR3 protein. The sample carries 500,000 to 550,000 distinct CDR3 sequences, around 20% recorded once. This same sample was also taken into another study, of yellow fever vaccine responses in identical twins.

The sample taken for sequencing was CD4+ T cells sorted from blood. Source of these receptors: a woman aged 18-30 years in good health. CDR3s include the opening cysteine and the closing phenylalanine or tryptophan. The D gene is left open where the match is weak. Size is stated for part of the rows, as once, few or many counts, or as a class when the clone is expanded.

j_gene	v_gene	d_gene	abundance	CDR3aa	CDR3nt
TRBJ2-3	TRBV10-2	NA	few	CATRDSQGLGGPDTQYF	TGCGCCACCAGGGACAGCCAGGGACTAGGAGGTCCAGATACGCAGTATTTT
TRBJ2-7	TRBV12-3/TRBV12-4	TRBD1	few	CASSLDRVNEQYF	TGTGCCAGCAGTTTGGACAGGGTTAACGAGCAGTACTTC
TRBJ2-1	TRBV7-2	NA	NA	CASSLRVMDNEQFF	TGTGCCAGCAGCTTACGTGTTATGGACAATGAGCAGTTCTTC
TRBJ1-5	TRBV2	NA	NA	CASSERGVRNQPQHF	TGTGCCAGCAGTGAGAGGGGGGTACGGAATCAGCCCCAGCATTTT
TRBJ2-3	TRBV7-9	NA	NA	CASSFREWADTQYF	TGTGCCAGCAGCTTCCGGGAGTGGGCAGATACGCAGTATTTT
TRBJ2-7	TRBV3-1	NA	NA	CASSQTGAENEQYF	TGTGCCAGCAGCCAAACCGGGGCCGAAAACGAGCAGTACTTC
TRBJ2-2	TRBV6-2/TRBV6-3	NA	few	CASRAQGTGELFF	TGTGCCAGCAGAGCGCAGGGCACCGGGGAGCTGTTTTTT
TRBJ2-7	TRBV6-2/TRBV6-3	TRBD2	NA	CASSSWTSGKTYEQYF	TGTGCCAGCAGTTCTTGGACTAGCGGGAAAACCTACGAGCAGTACTTC
TRBJ2-5	TRBV12-3/TRBV12-4	NA	NA	CASTFDRLQETQYF	TGTGCCAGCACCTTCGACAGACTCCAAGAGACCCAGTACTTC
TRBJ1-2	TRBV29-1	NA	few	CSAVTGRGRGGNYGYTF	TGCAGCGCCGTGACGGGCAGGGGAAGGGGAGGCAACTATGGCTACACCTTC
TRBJ2-4	TRBV12-3/TRBV12-4	TRBD2	few	CASSSGLAGGPAKNIQYF	TGTGCCAGCAGTTCTGGACTAGCGGGGGGGCCGGCCAAAAACATTCAGTACTTC
TRBJ1-2	TRBV5-6	NA	NA	CASSYRDRSYGYTF	TGTGCCAGTAGCTACAGGGATCGTAGCTATGGCTACACCTTC
TRBJ2-1	TRBV10-3	NA	NA	CAISPAGQRNEQFF	TGTGCCATCAGTCCCGCGGGACAAAGAAATGAGCAGTTCTTC
TRBJ2-5	TRBV10-3	TRBD2	NA	CAISESSAGETQYF	TGTGCCATCAGTGAGTCGTCAGCGGGGGAGACCCAGTACTTC
TRBJ2-1	TRBV4-1	NA	NA	CASSQDRGAASFF	TGCGCCAGCAGCCAAGATAGGGGGGCTGCCTCGTTCTTC
TRBJ2-5	TRBV20-1	NA	NA	CSARDNIGNQETQYF	TGCAGTGCTAGAGATAATATAGGAAATCAAGAGACCCAGTACTTC
TRBJ2-1	TRBV10-2	TRBD2	few	CASSDSGGGPANEQFF	TGCGCCAGCAGTGACTCCGGCGGGGGGCCGGCCAATGAGCAGTTCTTC
TRBJ1-6	TRBV6-2/TRBV6-3	NA	NA	CASSLRDPRADNSPLHF	TGTGCCAGCAGTCTTCGAGATCCCCGTGCGGATAATTCACCCCTCCACTTT
TRBJ2-6	TRBV19	NA	NA	CASSTQGSGANVLTF	TGTGCCAGTAGTACACAGGGTTCCGGGGCCAACGTCCTGACTTTC
TRBJ1-2	TRBV6-5	NA	few	CASSMGGTGYTF	TGTGCCAGCAGTATGGGGGGTACGGGCTACACCTTC
TRBJ2-1	TRBV5-1	NA	NA	CASSLYQGRYNEQFF	TGCGCCAGCAGCTTGTACCAGGGCCGGTACAATGAGCAGTTCTTC
TRBJ2-7	TRBV27	TRBD2	few	CASSGLAGASYEQYF	TGTGCCAGCAGTGGACTAGCGGGAGCGTCCTACGAGCAGTACTTC
TRBJ2-2	TRBV24-1	TRBD2	NA	CATSDSGLAANTGELFF	TGTGCCACCAGTGACTCGGGACTAGCGGCGAACACCGGGGAGCTGTTTTTT
TRBJ2-3	TRBV20-1	TRBD2	NA	CSVGTGLGHTNTQYF	TGCAGTGTTGGGACCGGACTAGGGCATACTAATACGCAGTATTTT
TRBJ2-2	TRBV7-2	TRBD2	few	CASSSASGGRTGELFF	TGTGCCAGCAGCTCAGCTAGCGGGGGACGCACCGGGGAGCTGTTTTTT
TRBJ2-4	TRBV6-5	TRBD1	few	CASSYSTGGAKNIQYF	TGTGCCAGCAGTTACTCGACAGGGGGAGCCAAAAACATTCAGTACTTC
TRBJ2-1	TRBV15	TRBD2	NA	CATSGTSGANEQFF	TGTGCCACCAGCGGGACTAGCGGGGCAAATGAGCAGTTCTTC
TRBJ2-5	TRBV12-3/TRBV12-4	TRBD1	few	CASNKVGTGTQETQYF	TGTGCCAGCAATAAAGTAGGGACAGGGACGCAAGAGACCCAGTACTTC
TRBJ2-1	TRBV12-3/TRBV12-4	NA	few	CASSLGRYEQFF	TGTGCCAGCAGCCTAGGGAGGTATGAGCAGTTCTTC
TRBJ2-3	TRBV12-3/TRBV12-4	NA	few	CASSPPGPVDTQYF	TGTGCCAGCAGTCCACCGGGCCCGGTTGATACGCAGTATTTT
TRBJ1-6	TRBV10-2	TRBD1	NA	CASRGDRNNSPLHF	TGCGCCAGCAGAGGGGACAGAAATAATTCACCCCTCCACTTT
TRBJ2-7	TRBV15	NA	NA	CATSRSAGEQYF	TGTGCCACCAGCAGATCAGCTGGCGAGCAGTACTTC
TRBJ2-5	TRBV15	NA	few	CATSRVGRETQYF	TGTGCCACCAGCAGAGTAGGGAGAGAGACCCAGTACTTC
TRBJ2-3	TRBV7-8	TRBD1	NA	CASSTWTGEGTDTQYF	TGTGCCAGCAGCACTTGGACAGGGGAGGGCACAGATACGCAGTATTTT
TRBJ2-2	TRBV6-1	TRBD1	few	CASSPGTGPTGELFF	TGTGCCAGCAGCCCCGGGACAGGCCCCACCGGGGAGCTGTTTTTT
TRBJ1-1	TRBV29-1	NA	NA	CSVVARENTEAFF	TGCAGCGTTGTCGCCAGGGAGAACACTGAAGCTTTCTTT
TRBJ2-7	TRBV20-1	NA	NA	CSASGGPGTSGEQYF	TGCAGTGCTAGTGGAGGGCCAGGGACATCAGGCGAGCAGTACTTC
TRBJ2-1	TRBV7-9	TRBD1	few	CASSARQGTSSYNEQFF	TGTGCCAGCAGCGCGCGACAGGGAACAAGCTCCTACAATGAGCAGTTCTTC
TRBJ1-1	TRBV4-1	NA	few	CASSQSGFPEAFF	TGCGCCAGCAGCCAGTCAGGGTTTCCCGAAGCTTTCTTT